These 4 T cell receptor beta chains were sequenced from one sample in a study of blood T cell repertoires in COVID-19. Profiled with immunoSEQ multiplex PCR; TCRdb holds only in-frame clones, not every one. The table includes around 40,000 clones, approximately 92% detected once. Sequencing was carried out using peripheral blood. All receptors come from a human donor in a cohort sampled during active COVID-19.

The chain is built from TRBV19 and TRBJ2-7, with 8 bases identical to TRBD1. Germline V CDR1 and CDR2: LNHDA, SQIVND (reference sequence). This CDR3 contains 14 residues. With V trimmed by 7 bases and J by 5 bases, 10 bases remained unmatched. The CDR3 nucleotides read TGTGCCAGTACCCAAAGGGGGACAGGAGACGAGCAGTACTTC. Translated: CASTQRGTGDEQYF.

The V and J genes are TRBV5-1 and TRBJ1-2; D is unresolved. There are 14 residues in the CDR3. Trimming cost V 1 base and J 6 bases, with 13 bases left between them. CDR1 and CDR2 (germline): SGHRS, YFSETQ. The CDR3 is CASSLLRQEDGYTF. CDR3 in DNA: TGCGCCAGCAGCTTGTTAAGGCAGGAGGATGGCTACACCTTC.

Only one count was recorded for this clone. This chain joins TRBV29-1 and TRBJ1-1; 9 nucleotides agree with TRBD1. The CDR3 length is 12 residues. Per the germline V gene, CDR1 is SQVTM and CDR2 is ANQGSEA. The V and J ends lost 3 bases and 13 bases, in that order; junction bases with no gene match: 9. CDR3 coding DNA: TGCAGCGTTGACTCCGGGACAGGGAGGGTTTTCTTT. Its translation is CSVDSGTGRVFF.

The chain is built from TRBV27 and TRBJ1-2; perhaps TRBD1 as D (5 bases). The CDR3 runs to 14 residues. Germline V gene lookup returns CDR1 MNHEY and CDR2 SMNVEV (reference sequence). Trimming cost V 4 bases and J 6 bases, with 15 bases left between them. The CDR3 is CASSSPGRGDGYTF. For the CDR3, the DNA is TGTGCCAGCAGTTCACCGGGGCGGGGGGATGGCTACACCTTC.